The 18 T cell receptor beta chains in this list originate from one sample, sequenced in a study of T cell responses to AZD1222 COVID-19 vaccine. Profiling relied on immunoSEQ multiplex PCR, and the TCRdb table lists in-frame clones only, not all of them. Here the sample spans some 110,000 clones, over 75% being singletons. Sequences were derived from peripheral blood, sampled on day 0 of AZD1222 vaccination. The receptors were sampled from an adult in good health.

This clone was counted once. V gene TRBV12-3 or TRBV12-4 combines with J gene TRBJ1-1; D ambiguous. The CDR3 contains 13 residues. Trimming took 4 bases from V and 5 from J, leaving 11 bases between them. The CDR3 here is CASSYLDRTEAFF. Written as DNA, the CDR3 is TGTGCCAGCAGTTACCTAGATAGGACTGAAGCTTTCTTT.

The chain joins TRBV10-1 to TRBJ2-2; 7 positions match TRBD2. V lost 3 bases to trimming and J lost 4 bases; unmatched junction nucleotides: 2. Germline V gives CDR1 WNHNN, CDR2 SYGVQD (reference sequence). CDR3 length: 14 amino acids. CDR3 coding DNA: TGCGCCAGCAGTGACGGACTAGGCACCGGGGAGCTGTTTTTT. This encodes CASSDGLGTGELFF.

V usage is TRBV5-1 and J usage is TRBJ1-1; no reliable D call. CDR3 length: 14 amino acids. Germline CDR1 is SGHRS and CDR2 is YFSETQ. V was cut by 1 base and J by 4 bases, with 11 bases left in between. In DNA, the CDR3 is TGCGCCAGCAGCTTGCCTCTCGAGGGCACTGAAGCTTTCTTT. It codes for CASSLPLEGTEAFF.

The chain is built from TRBV9 and TRBJ2-3; 7 bases match TRBD1. Trimming took 2 bases from V and 0 from J; bases not matched to a gene: 3. This CDR3 is 15 amino acids long. Germline assignment: CDR1 SGDLS and CDR2 YYNGEE. The CDR3 region has the DNA TGTGCCAGCAGCGTGGGACAGCCTAGCACAGATACGCAGTATTTT. Translating it yields CASSVGQPSTDTQYF.

This sequence joins TRBV5-8 and TRBJ1-3; D unresolved. The CDR3 spans 15 residues. The germline V and J ends were trimmed by 1 base and 0 bases, with 8 bases remaining between them. Germline V CDR1 and CDR2: SGHTS, YDEGEE. For the CDR3, the DNA is TGTGCCAGCAGCTTGAGGTGGGGCTCTGGAAACACCATATATTTT. Translation gives CASSLRWGSGNTIYF.

The chain carries TRBV7-2 and TRBJ2-2, with 10 bases matching TRBD1. CDR3 size: 15 residues. The germline CDR1 and CDR2 sequences are SGHTA and FQGNSA. Germline trimming cut 5 bases from V and 4 bases from J; bases unmatched to any gene: 4. The CDR3 spells CASSPGQGGTGELFF. Here the CDR3 DNA reads TGTGCCAGCAGCCCCGGACAGGGGGGCACCGGGGAGCTGTTTTTT.

The chain joins TRBV7-6 to TRBJ1-5; 10 bases align to TRBD1. The CDR3 is 16 residues long. Germline V gives CDR1 SGHVS, CDR2 FNYEAQ. With V trimmed by 5 bases and J by 3 bases, 7 bases remained unmatched. The CDR3 here is CASSEGQGTNNQPQHF. The CDR3 bases are TGTGCCAGCAGCGAGGGACAGGGGACCAACAATCAGCCCCAGCATTTT.

The rearrangement links TRBV5-8 to TRBJ2-3, with D unclear. In germline, CDR1 is SGHTS, CDR2 YDEGEE. CDR3 length: 16 amino acids. The ends were cut back, 0 bases at V and 3 bases at J, with 14 bases in the middle. Written as DNA, the CDR3 is TGTGCCAGCAGCTTGGTGCTGGGGTTCCTGACAGATACGCAGTATTTT. Protein: CASSLVLGFLTDTQYF. The complete variable domain, with remaining parts taken from reference TRBV5-8 and TRBJ2-3, reads EAGVTQSPTHLIKTRGQQATLRCSPISGHTSVYWYQQALGLGLQFLLWYDEGEERNRGNFPPRFSGRQFPNYSSELNVNALELEDSALYLCASSLVLGFLTDTQYFGPGTRLTVL.

The rearrangement uses TRBV9 and TRBJ1-1, with TRBD1 as a possible D gene (6 bases). Germline V lookup: CDR1 SGDLS, CDR2 YYNGEE. The CDR3 has 12 residues. The V and J ends lost 5 bases and 8 bases respectively, with 13 bases between them. CDR3 sequence reads: CASSADGGEAFF. CDR3 bases: TGTGCCAGCAGTGCAGACGGGGGCGAAGCTTTCTTT.

The rearrangement uses TRBV11-2 and TRBJ1-3, with TRBD1 matching 7 bases. Looked up from germline, CDR1 is SGHAT and CDR2 is FQNNGV. The CDR3 runs 17 residues. J gave up 0 bases and V 1 base, and 6 bases lay outside the gene matches. The DNA of the CDR3 is TGTGCCAGCAGCTTAGGTACGGGACAGCCCTCTGGAAACACCATATATTTT. Translation: CASSLGTGQPSGNTIYF.

The chain is built from TRBV5-5 and TRBJ1-1; D unclear. CDR1 is SGHKS and CDR2 is YYEKEE in the germline V gene (reference sequence). V lost 0 bases, J lost 7 bases, and 10 bases lay in between. The CDR3 is 13 residues long. CDR3 protein: CASSLEGFGEAFF. For the CDR3, the DNA is TGTGCCAGCAGCTTGGAAGGTTTCGGTGAAGCTTTCTTT.

V gene TRBV7-9 combines with J gene TRBJ2-1, with TRBD1 as a possible D gene (6 bases). Trimming cost V 2 bases and J 2 bases, with 10 bases left between them. The CDR3 consists of 15 residues. Germline V gene lookup returns CDR1 SEHNR and CDR2 FQNEAQ (reference sequence). CDR3 nucleotide sequence: TGTGCCAGCAGCTTAACAGGGAGTCCCTACAATGAGCAGTTCTTC. Translating it yields CASSLTGSPYNEQFF.

The chain employs TRBV30 and TRBJ1-5, with TRBD1 matching 9 bases. The CDR3 is 14 amino acids. Germline loops: CDR1 GTSNPN, CDR2 SVGIG (reference sequence). The ends lost 1 base at V and 5 bases at J; junction bases unmatched: 3. CDR3 protein: CAWSGQGDYQPQHF. The DNA of the CDR3 is TGTGCCTGGAGTGGACAGGGGGATTATCAGCCCCAGCATTTT.

This clone was counted once. This chain links TRBV3-1 (or the pseudogene TRBV3-2) with TRBJ2-1; D ambiguous. V lost 2 bases and J 4 bases, leaving 12 bases between the germline ends. CDR3 size: 15 residues. In germline, CDR1 is LGHDT, CDR2 YNNKEL (reference sequence). The CDR3 DNA follows: TGTGCCAGCAGCCAAATGACTGCCCCGTACAATGAGCAGTTCTTC. Protein sequence: CASSQMTAPYNEQFF.

This clone was picked up one time. The genes are TRBV6-5 and TRBJ2-7; tentatively, D is TRBD1 or TRBD2 (5 bases each). Germline CDR1 MNHEY, CDR2 SVGAGI. The ends were cut back, 4 bases at V and 2 bases at J, with 12 bases in the middle. The CDR3 sequence is 14 residues long. CDR3 nucleotide sequence: TGTGCCAGCAGTTTGATGGGGGTAGCCTACGAGCAGTACTTC. This translates into CASSLMGVAYEQYF.

J is TRBJ1-1 and V is TRBV6-4, with D hard to call. This CDR3 spans 13 amino acids. The V end was cut by 0 bases, the J end by 1 base, with 3 bases between. Germline CDR1 MRHNA, CDR2 SNTAGT. CDR3 bases: TGTGCCAGCAGTGACTCTAGGAACACTGAAGCTTTCTTT. It specifies CASSDSRNTEAFF.

V and J are TRBV5-1 and TRBJ1-1, with TRBD1 identical over 7 bases. V lost 6 bases, J lost 3 bases, and 11 bases stayed unmatched. CDR1 is SGHRS and CDR2 is YFSETQ in the germline V gene. This CDR3 is 15 amino acids long. CDR3 amino acids: CASKYRGYLDTEAFF. As DNA, the CDR3 is TGCGCCAGCAAATACAGGGGATACTTGGACACTGAAGCTTTCTTT.

J is TRBJ2-7 and V is TRBV6-5; 8 nucleotides line up with TRBD1. CDR3 length equals 13 residues. Germline CDR1 is MNHEY and CDR2 is SVGAGI. J lost 2 bases, V lost 6 bases, and 3 bases had no gene match. CDR3 residues: CASSRDRPYEQYF. In nucleotides, the CDR3 is TGTGCCAGCAGCCGGGACAGGCCCTACGAGCAGTACTTC.